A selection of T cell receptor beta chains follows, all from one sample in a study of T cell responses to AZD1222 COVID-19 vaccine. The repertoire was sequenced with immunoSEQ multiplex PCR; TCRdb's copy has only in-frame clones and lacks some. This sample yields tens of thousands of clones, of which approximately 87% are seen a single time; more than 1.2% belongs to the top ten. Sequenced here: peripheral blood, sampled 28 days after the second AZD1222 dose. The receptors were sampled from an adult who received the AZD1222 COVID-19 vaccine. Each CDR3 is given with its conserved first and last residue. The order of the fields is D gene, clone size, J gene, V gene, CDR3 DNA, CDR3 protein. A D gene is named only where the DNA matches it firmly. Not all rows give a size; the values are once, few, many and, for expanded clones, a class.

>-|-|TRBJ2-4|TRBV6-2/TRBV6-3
TGTGCCAGCAGTTACAGGGGTCGGTATGGCAAAAACATTCAGTACTTC
CASSYRGRYGKNIQYF
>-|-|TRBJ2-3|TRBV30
TGTGCCTGGCGCGGGAATACGCAGTATTTT
CAWRGNTQYF
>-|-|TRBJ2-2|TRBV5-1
TGCGCCAGCAGCTTGAGTCCGACAGGTACTAAGAACACCGGGGAGCTGTTTTTT
CASSLSPTGTKNTGELFF
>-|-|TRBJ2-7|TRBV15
TGTGCCACCAGCGGCGGAGGGGGCGAGCAGTACTTC
CATSGGGGEQYF
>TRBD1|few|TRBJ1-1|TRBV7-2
TGTGCCAGCAGCCCCACGGACAGGGTTACTGAAGCTTTCTTT
CASSPTDRVTEAFF
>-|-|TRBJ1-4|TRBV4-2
TGTGCCAGCAGCCAAGATTCGGTGCTCGGGTCAACTAATGAAAAACTGTTTTTT
CASSQDSVLGSTNEKLFF
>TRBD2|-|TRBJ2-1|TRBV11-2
TGTGCCAGCAGCTCCTGGACTAGCGGTGGGAGCTCCTACAATGAGCAGTTCTTC
CASSSWTSGGSSYNEQFF
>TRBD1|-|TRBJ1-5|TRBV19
TGTGCCAGTAAGGGCCCAGGGGGCACTCAGCCCCAGCATTTT
CASKGPGGTQPQHF
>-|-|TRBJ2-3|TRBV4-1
TGCGCCAGCAGCCGAATGCTGGGGGGAGATACGCAGTATTTT
CASSRMLGGDTQYF
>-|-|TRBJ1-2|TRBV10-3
TGTGCCATCAGTGGAGGGCAGGCGAACTATGGCTACACCTTC
CAISGGQANYGYTF
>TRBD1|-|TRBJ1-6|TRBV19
TGTGCCAGTAGACTTGACACAGGGGAAGGTTCACCCCTCCACTTT
CASRLDTGEGSPLHF
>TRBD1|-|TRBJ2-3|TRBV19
TGTGCCAGTAGTACCGGACAGGGGTCAGATACGCAGTATTTT
CASSTGQGSDTQYF
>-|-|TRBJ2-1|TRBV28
TGTGCCAGCAGGGGACCCTACAATGAGCAGTTCTTC
CASRGPYNEQFF
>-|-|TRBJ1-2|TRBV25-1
TGTGCCAGCAGTCCCCCCGGAGGACTGGTCCTTGGTGCGGGCTACACCTTC
CASSPPGGLVLGAGYTF